The clone carrying this T cell receptor (beta chain) was observed a handful of times. The antigen is unknown. This sample is drawn from a study of T cell repertoires in cytomegalovirus infection. Study overall: Both CMV infection and a matching HLA type were indicated by public TCR beta signatures. General study points: It was HLA-C-restricted CMV-specific TCR beta clonotypes that dominated the response ex vivo.

MiXCR, run by TCRdb on the reads, gives a single entry per CDR3 protein. The data contain about 530,000 distinct CDR3 sequences, 26% of them singletons. J lost 4 bases, V lost 5 bases, and 4 bases had no gene match. The length of the CDR3 is 13 residues. CDR1 and CDR2 (germline): SEHNR, FQNEAQ (reference sequence). The chain is built from TRBV7-9 and TRBJ2-7; 8 nucleotides match TRBD1. This TCR came from a human donor in good health (CMV status not recorded). Some clones in this sample may be carry-over from other donors' samples. Sequencing used PBMCs. The CDR3 DNA sequence: TGTGCCAGCAGCCCTCGGACAGGGTACGAGCAGTACGTC. Its protein product is CASSPRTGYEQYV.